This TCR beta chain was captured in a study of blood T cell repertoires in COVID-19. The overall study: Spain, Italy and the United States supplied samples that represented acute and convalescent COVID-19. Nucleic acid was either cDNA or gDNA, and it came from T cells, B-cell-depleted T cells, or PBMCs.

V dropped 3 bases and J dropped 5; count of bases not matched to a gene: 10. CDR1 is DFQATT, CDR2 SNEGSKA, per germline (reference sequence). The CDR3 extends over 15 amino acids. In the original analysis: How many nucleated cells were present was estimated from reference gene primer amplification. Profiled with immunoSEQ multiplex PCR; TCRdb holds only in-frame clones, not every one. The V and J calls and clone size were taken over from that table, and D and trimming were inferred from the DNA. The data contain around 100,000 clones, approximately 80% of them singletons. The rearrangement uses TRBV20-1 and TRBJ2-5; 9 nucleotides line up with TRBD2. This sequence originates from a human donor in a cohort sampled during active COVID-19. The sequencing input was peripheral blood. The CDR3 sequence is CSASLRASGEETQYF. The DNA for the CDR3 is TGCAGTGCTAGTCTAAGGGCTAGCGGGGAGGAGACCCAGTACTTC.